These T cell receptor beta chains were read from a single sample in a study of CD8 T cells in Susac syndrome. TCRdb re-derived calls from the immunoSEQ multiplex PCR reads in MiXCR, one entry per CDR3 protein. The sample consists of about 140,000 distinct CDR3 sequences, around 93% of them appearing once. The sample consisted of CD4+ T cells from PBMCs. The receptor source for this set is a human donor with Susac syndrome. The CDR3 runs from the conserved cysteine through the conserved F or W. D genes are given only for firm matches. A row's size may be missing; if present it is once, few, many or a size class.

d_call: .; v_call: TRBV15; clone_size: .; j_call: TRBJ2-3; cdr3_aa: CATSVGPHTDTQYF; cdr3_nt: TGTGCCACCAGCGTGGGACCCCACACAGATACGCAGTATTTT
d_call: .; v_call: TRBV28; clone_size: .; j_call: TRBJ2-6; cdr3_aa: CASGTVHSGANVLTF; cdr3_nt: TGTGCCAGCGGGACGGTTCACTCTGGGGCCAACGTCCTGACTTTC
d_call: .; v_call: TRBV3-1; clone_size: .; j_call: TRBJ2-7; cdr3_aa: CASSASRGGEQYF; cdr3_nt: TGTGCCAGCAGCGCAAGTAGAGGGGGCGAGCAGTACTTC
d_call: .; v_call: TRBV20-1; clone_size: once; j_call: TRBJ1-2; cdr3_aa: CSARDQGGGGYTF; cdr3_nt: TGCAGTGCTAGAGACCAGGGAGGTGGGGGCTACACCTTC
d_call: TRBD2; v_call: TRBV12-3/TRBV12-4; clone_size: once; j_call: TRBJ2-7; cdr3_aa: CASSLGGRAGEQYF; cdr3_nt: TGTGCCAGCAGTTTAGGCGGGAGGGCCGGCGAGCAGTACTTC
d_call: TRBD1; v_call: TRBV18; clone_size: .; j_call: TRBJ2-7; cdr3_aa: CASSPQGAYEQYF; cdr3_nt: TGTGCCAGCTCACCTCAGGGGGCATACGAGCAGTACTTC
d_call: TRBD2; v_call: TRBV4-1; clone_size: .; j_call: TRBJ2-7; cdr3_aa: CASSRGLAGYEQYF; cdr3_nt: TGCGCCAGCAGCAGAGGCCTAGCGGGCTACGAGCAGTACTTC
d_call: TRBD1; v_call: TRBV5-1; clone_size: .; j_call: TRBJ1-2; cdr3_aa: CASSLWAPGTGDGYTF; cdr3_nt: TGCGCCAGCAGCTTGTGGGCCCCGGGGACAGGGGACGGCTACACCTTC
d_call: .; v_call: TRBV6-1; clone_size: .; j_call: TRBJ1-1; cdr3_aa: CASIIPTGMTEAFF; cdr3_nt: TGTGCCAGCATCATCCCAACAGGGATGACTGAAGCTTTCTTT
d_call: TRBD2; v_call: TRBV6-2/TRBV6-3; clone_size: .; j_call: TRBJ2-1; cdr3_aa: CASRPSGGAYNEQFF; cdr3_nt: TGTGCCAGCAGGCCAAGCGGGGGAGCCTACAATGAGCAGTTCTTC
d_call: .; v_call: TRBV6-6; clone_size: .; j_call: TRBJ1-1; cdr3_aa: CASTTGRQNTEAFF; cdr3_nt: TGTGCCAGCACTACGGGGAGGCAGAACACTGAAGCTTTCTTT
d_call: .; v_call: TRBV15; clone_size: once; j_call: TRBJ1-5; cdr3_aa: CATSRDLRDSKPQHF; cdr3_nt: TGTGCCACCAGCAGAGATCTTCGGGACTCAAAGCCCCAGCATTTT
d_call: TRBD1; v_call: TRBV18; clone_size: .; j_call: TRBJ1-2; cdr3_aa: CASSPARDRSTYGYTF; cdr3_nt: TGTGCCAGCTCACCAGCCCGGGACAGGTCGACCTATGGCTACACCTTC
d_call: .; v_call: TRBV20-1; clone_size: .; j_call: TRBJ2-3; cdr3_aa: CSASTAWDTQYF; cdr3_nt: TGCAGTGCTAGCACTGCCTGGGATACGCAGTATTTT
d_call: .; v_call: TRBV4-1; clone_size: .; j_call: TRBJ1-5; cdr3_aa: CASSRDSANQPQHF; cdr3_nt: TGCGCCAGCAGCCGTGACAGTGCAAATCAGCCCCAGCATTTT
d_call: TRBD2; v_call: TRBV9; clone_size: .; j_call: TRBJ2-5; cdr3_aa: CASSVTSSGTQYF; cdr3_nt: TGTGCCAGCAGCGTAACGTCTAGCGGCACCCAGTACTTC
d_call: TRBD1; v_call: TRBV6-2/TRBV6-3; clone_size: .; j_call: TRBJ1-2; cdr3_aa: CASSQPGQGGYGYTF; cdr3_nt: TGTGCCAGCAGTCAACCGGGACAGGGCGGCTATGGCTACACCTTC
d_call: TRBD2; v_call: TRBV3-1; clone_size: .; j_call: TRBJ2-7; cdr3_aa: CASSPGLAGVYEQYF; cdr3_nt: TGTGCCAGCAGCCCGGGACTAGCGGGGGTCTACGAGCAGTACTTC
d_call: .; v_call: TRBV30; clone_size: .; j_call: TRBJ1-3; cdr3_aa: CAWTRGYTGNTIYF; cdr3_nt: TGTGCCTGGACGAGGGGGTACACTGGAAACACCATATATTTT
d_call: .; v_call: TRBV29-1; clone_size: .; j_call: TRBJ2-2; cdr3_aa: CSVEARQPWELFF; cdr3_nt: TGCAGCGTTGAAGCCCGGCAGCCTTGGGAGCTGTTTTTT
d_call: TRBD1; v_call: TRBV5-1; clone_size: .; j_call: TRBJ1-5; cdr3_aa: CASSSGTDQYQPQHF; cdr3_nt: TGCGCCAGCAGCTCCGGGACAGACCAGTATCAGCCCCAGCATTTT
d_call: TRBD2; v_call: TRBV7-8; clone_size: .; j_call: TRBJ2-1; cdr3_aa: CASRGGRATVWVQFF; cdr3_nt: TGTGCCAGTCGGGGCGGGAGGGCAACAGTTTGGGTGCAGTTCTTC
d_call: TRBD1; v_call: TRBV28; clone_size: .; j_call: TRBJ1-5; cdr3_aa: CASRTGSKGSNQPQHF; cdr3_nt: TGTGCCAGCCGGACAGGGTCTAAGGGGAGCAATCAGCCCCAGCATTTT
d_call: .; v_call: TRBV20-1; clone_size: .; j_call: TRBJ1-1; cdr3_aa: CSASGNTEAFF; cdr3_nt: TGCAGTGCTAGTGGGAACACTGAAGCTTTCTTT
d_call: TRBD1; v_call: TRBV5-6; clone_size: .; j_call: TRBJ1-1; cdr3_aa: CASSPGTGRGEAFF; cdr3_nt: TGTGCCAGCAGCCCCGGGACAGGGAGGGGTGAAGCTTTCTTT
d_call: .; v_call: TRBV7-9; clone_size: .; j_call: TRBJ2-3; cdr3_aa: CASSQGQGSTDTQYF; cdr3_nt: TGTGCCAGCAGCCAGGGCCAGGGGAGCACAGATACGCAGTATTTT
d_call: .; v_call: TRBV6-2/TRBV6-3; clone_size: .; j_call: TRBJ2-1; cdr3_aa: CASSYFNEQFF; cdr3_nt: TGTGCCAGCAGTTATTTCAATGAGCAGTTCTTC
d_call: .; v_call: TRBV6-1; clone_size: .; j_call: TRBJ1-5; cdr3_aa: CASNTPSNQPQHF; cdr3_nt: TGTGCCAGCAATACGCCTAGCAATCAGCCCCAGCATTTT
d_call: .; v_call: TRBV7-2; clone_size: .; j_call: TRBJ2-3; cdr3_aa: CASSFSRGTDTQYF; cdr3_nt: TGTGCCAGCAGCTTCTCCAGGGGCACAGATACGCAGTATTTT
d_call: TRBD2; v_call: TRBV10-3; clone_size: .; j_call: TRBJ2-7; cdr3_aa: CAISDGVAGAYEQYF; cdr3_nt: TGTGCCATCAGTGATGGGGTAGCGGGGGCCTACGAGCAGTACTTC
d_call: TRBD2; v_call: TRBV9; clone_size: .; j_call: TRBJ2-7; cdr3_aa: CASSVGLARYEQYF; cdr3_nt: TGTGCCAGCAGCGTAGGACTAGCGCGTTACGAGCAGTACTTC
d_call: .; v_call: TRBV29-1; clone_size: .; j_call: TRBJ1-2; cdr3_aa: CSAGRGNYGYTF; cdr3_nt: TGCAGCGCCGGTAGGGGGAACTATGGCTACACCTTC
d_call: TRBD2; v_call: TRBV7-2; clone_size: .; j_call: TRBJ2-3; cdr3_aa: CASSLRRGGSSTDTQYF; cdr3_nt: TGTGCCAGCAGCTTAAGGCGGGGGGGTTCTAGCACAGATACGCAGTATTTT
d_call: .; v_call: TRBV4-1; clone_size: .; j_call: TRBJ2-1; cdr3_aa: CASSQDSRRGEQFF; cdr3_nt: TGCGCCAGCAGCCAAGATTCCAGACGTGGTGAGCAGTTCTTC
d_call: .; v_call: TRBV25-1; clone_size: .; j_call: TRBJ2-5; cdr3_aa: CASSDGGPQETQYF; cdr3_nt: TGTGCCAGCAGTGACGGGGGGCCCCAAGAGACCCAGTACTTC
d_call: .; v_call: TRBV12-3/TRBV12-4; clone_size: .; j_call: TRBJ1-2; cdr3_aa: CASSYRVTGNYGYTF; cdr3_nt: TGTGCCAGCAGTTACAGAGTAACAGGCAACTATGGCTACACCTTC
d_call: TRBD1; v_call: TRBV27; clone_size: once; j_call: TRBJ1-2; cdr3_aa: CASSTDRGSLNGYTF; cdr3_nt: TGTGCCAGCAGTACGGACAGGGGCTCCCTAAATGGCTACACCTTC
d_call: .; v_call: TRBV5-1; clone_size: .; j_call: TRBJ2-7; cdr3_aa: CASSLGIGTYEQYF; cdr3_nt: TGCGCCAGCAGCTTGGGGATAGGGACGTACGAGCAGTACTTC
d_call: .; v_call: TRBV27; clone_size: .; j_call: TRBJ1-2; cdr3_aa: CASRAPLGGYTF; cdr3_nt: TGTGCCAGCAGGGCCCCACTAGGTGGCTACACCTTC
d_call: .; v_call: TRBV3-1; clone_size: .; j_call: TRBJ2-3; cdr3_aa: CASCTGPPPGDTQYF; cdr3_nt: TGTGCCAGCTGTACCGGGCCCCCGCCGGGAGATACGCAGTATTTT
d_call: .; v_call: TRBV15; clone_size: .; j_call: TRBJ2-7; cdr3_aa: CATSRGLRDKAYEQYF; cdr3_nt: TGTGCCACCAGCAGAGGCTTGCGGGACAAGGCCTACGAGCAGTACTTC
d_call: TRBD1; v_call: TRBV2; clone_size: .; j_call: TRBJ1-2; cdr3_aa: CASSPQGDGYTF; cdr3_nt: TGTGCCAGCAGCCCGCAGGGGGATGGCTACACCTTC
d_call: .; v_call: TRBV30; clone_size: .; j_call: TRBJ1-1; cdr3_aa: CAWSGGRRGTEAFF; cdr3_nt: TGTGCCTGGAGTGGGGGCAGGAGGGGCACTGAAGCTTTCTTT
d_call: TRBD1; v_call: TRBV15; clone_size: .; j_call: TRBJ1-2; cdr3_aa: CATSTDRGVYGYTF; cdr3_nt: TGTGCCACCAGCACGGACAGGGGGGTCTATGGCTACACCTTC
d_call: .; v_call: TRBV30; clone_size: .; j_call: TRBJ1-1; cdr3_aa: CAWSLLSEAFF; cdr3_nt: TGTGCCTGGAGTCTTTTAAGCGAAGCTTTCTTT
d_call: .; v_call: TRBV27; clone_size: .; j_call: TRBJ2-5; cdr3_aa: CASSWGQGETQYF; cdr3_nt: TGTGCCAGCAGTTGGGGGCAGGGGGAGACCCAGTACTTC
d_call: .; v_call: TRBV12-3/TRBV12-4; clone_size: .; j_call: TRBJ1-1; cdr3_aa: CASSLAGSRTEAFF; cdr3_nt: TGTGCCAGCAGTTTAGCAGGGTCGCGTACTGAAGCTTTCTTT
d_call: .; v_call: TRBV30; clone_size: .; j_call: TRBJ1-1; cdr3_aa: CAWIERFEAFF; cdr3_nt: TGTGCCTGGATAGAGCGATTTGAAGCTTTCTTT
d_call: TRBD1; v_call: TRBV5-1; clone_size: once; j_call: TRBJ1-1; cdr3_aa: CASSEDRAPEAFF; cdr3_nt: TGCGCCAGCAGCGAAGACAGGGCCCCTGAAGCTTTCTTT
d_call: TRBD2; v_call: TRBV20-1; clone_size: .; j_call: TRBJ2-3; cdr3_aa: CSAPPGGGTDTQYF; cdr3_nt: TGCAGTGCCCCTCCGGGGGGTGGCACAGATACGCAGTATTTT
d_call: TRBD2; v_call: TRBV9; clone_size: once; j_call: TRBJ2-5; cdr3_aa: CASSAGGGGAGQETQYF; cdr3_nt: TGTGCCAGCAGCGCGGGCGGCGGGGGGGCCGGCCAAGAGACCCAGTACTTC
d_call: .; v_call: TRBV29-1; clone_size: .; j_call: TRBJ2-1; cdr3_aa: CSVGAVAFDEQFF; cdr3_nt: TGCAGCGTTGGGGCAGTTGCGTTTGATGAGCAGTTCTTC
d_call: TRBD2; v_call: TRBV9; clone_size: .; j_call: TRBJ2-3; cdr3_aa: CASSVTSTSVMSDTQYF; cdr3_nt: TGTGCCAGCAGCGTGACTTCGACTAGCGTAATGTCAGATACGCAGTATTTT
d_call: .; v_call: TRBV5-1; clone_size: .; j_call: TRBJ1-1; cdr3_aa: CASKGFQLNTEAFF; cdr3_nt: TGCGCCAGCAAAGGGTTCCAGCTGAACACTGAAGCTTTCTTT
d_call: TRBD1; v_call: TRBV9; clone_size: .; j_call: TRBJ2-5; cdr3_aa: CASSVGQGRGETQYF; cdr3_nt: TGTGCCAGCAGCGTCGGACAGGGACGAGGAGAGACCCAGTACTTC
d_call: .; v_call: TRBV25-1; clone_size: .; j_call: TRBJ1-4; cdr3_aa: CASRRGGGKLFF; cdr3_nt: TGTGCCAGCAGGAGGGGCGGGGGAAAACTGTTTTTT